This T cell receptor beta chain was sequenced for a study of PD-1 and CTLA-4 blockade in melanoma. Only a few counts were recorded for this clone. CDR1 is MNHEY, CDR2 SVGAGI, per germline. The CDR3 consists of 15 residues. Between the trimmed V and J ends, which lost 9 bases and 3 bases, there was a span of 17 bases. Sequencing was performed with immunoSEQ multiplex PCR; in TCRdb, only in-frame clones are kept and a portion is missing. The profile shows about 16,000 clones, approximately 70% of them singletons. Material: CD8+ T cells from peripheral blood, obtained from a patient given anti-PD-1 treatment. The chain links TRBV6-5 to TRBJ2-2, with a weak D call TRBD1 (6 bases). The sequence was collected from a human donor with melanoma. The CDR3 reads CASNAATGYTGELFF. Written as DNA, the CDR3 is TGTGCCAGTAACGCCGCGACAGGCTACACCGGGGAGCTGTTTTTT.